This T cell receptor beta chain derives from a study of T-cell reconstitution after alpha-beta-depleted transplantation in children. Preparing the TCRbeta library involved the use of unique molecular identifiers. From the PCR reads, TCRdb called clonotypes with MiXCR, one entry per CDR3 protein. The table lists roughly 500,000 distinct CDR3 sequences, around 19% of them singletons. Per germline, CDR1 SEHNR and CDR2 FQNEAQ (reference sequence). CDR3 length: 15 amino acids. J gave up 9 bases and V 4 bases, and 10 bases lay outside the gene matches. The clonotype comes from a human donor who donated a stem cell graft to a child with acute lymphoblastic leukemia. The source material was PBMCs from the stem cell graft donor, sampled from the stem cell graft. The gene calls are TRBV7-9 and TRBJ2-1; 9 bases are a match to TRBD2. CDR3 sequence: CASSSVLASGIEQFF. CDR3 coding DNA: TGTGCCAGCAGCTCGGTATTGGCTAGCGGGATTGAGCAGTTCTTC.